These 31 T cell receptor beta chains came from one sample sequenced in a study of T cell changes during pregnancy in multiple sclerosis. Libraries were prepared by immunoSEQ multiplex PCR; TCRdb keeps only in-frame clonotypes and omits some of them. The sample has around 50,000 clones, 92% seen once. The source was CD4+ T cells from peripheral blood mononuclear cells, collected after pregnancy. The source is a female donor in good health, enrolled as a control in a pregnancy study.

Comments on this clone: Other DNA variants within this sample encode the same CDR3. The rearrangement joins TRBV5-4 to TRBJ1-1, with D perhaps TRBD1 (6 bases). V dropped 5 bases and J dropped 1 base, with 9 bases sitting between them. The germline V gene encodes CDR1 SGHNT and CDR2 YYREEE (reference sequence). CDR3 size: 13 residues. The CDR3 here is CASSRQENTEAFF. The CDR3 DNA is TGTGCCAGCAGTCGACAGGAGAACACTGAAGCTTTCTTT.

The chain is built from TRBV2 and TRBJ2-7; D unresolved. V lost 4 bases and J 3 bases, leaving 10 bases between the germline ends. The CDR3 is 13 amino acids. Germline V gene data show CDR1 as SNHLY and CDR2 as FYNNEI. CDR3 nucleotide sequence: TGTGCCAGCAGTGCCGACTGGTTCTACGAGCAGTACTTC. This translates into CASSADWFYEQYF.

The chain recombines TRBV9 with TRBJ2-2; 9 nucleotides match TRBD1. CDR1 and CDR2 from the germline V gene are SGDLS and YYNGEE. V was pared by 2 bases and J by 5 bases, with 7 bases of the junction left unmatched. CDR3 size: 16 residues. The CDR3 DNA follows: TGTGCCAGCAGCGTTTCGGGACAGGGATATACCGGGGAGCTGTTTTTT. Protein: CASSVSGQGYTGELFF.

Concerning this clone itself: The junction and the germline gene differ at one end; a read error may be behind it. V gene TRBV18 combines with J gene TRBJ2-7; TRBD1 aligns across 7 bases. Per the germline V gene, CDR1 is KGHSH and CDR2 is LQKENI. This CDR3 region has 12 residues. The CDR3, as DNA: TGTGCCAGCTCACCAACGGGGCAGGGGGAAAATTTC. Residues: CASSPTGQGENF.

The DNA of the CDR3 is TGCAGTGCTAGCACAGTCGGAGCTTTCTTT. It is translated as CSASTVGAFF. The rearrangement uses TRBV20-1 and TRBJ1-1, with D unclear. Germline lookup yields CDR1 DFQATT and CDR2 SNEGSKA (reference sequence). The CDR3 has 10 amino acids. V was pared by 3 bases and J by 10 bases, with 9 bases between.

The rearrangement links TRBV19 to TRBJ2-1; D is unclear. Trimming removed 6 bases at V and 0 bases at J, with 12 bases between. CDR3 length: 15 residues. Germline V gene lookup returns CDR1 LNHDA and CDR2 SQIVND (reference sequence). The CDR3: CASSSGAPSYNEQFF. DNA of the CDR3: TGTGCCAGTAGCTCAGGCGCCCCCTCCTACAATGAGCAGTTCTTC.

The genes are TRBV5-1 and TRBJ1-4, with 7 bases fitting TRBD1. The V segment lost 1 base and the J segment 5 bases; nucleotides outside the gene matches: 2. The CDR3 spans 14 residues. Germline CDR1 and CDR2: SGHRS and YFSETQ. CDR3 nucleotides: TGCGCCAGCAGCTTGTCACAGGGGAATGAAAAACTGTTTTTT. It specifies CASSLSQGNEKLFF.

The CDR3 protein is CASTGLGADTQYF. CDR3 bases: TGTGCCAGCACAGGGCTAGGTGCTGATACGCAGTATTTT. The chain employs TRBV2 and TRBJ2-3, with TRBD1 as a possible D gene (5 bases). The CDR3 is 13 residues long. Germline assignment: CDR1 SNHLY and CDR2 FYNNEI. V dropped 7 bases and J dropped 6 bases, with 14 bases sitting between them.

V and J are TRBV6-1 and TRBJ2-1, with 10 bases aligning to TRBD2. This CDR3 spans 15 amino acids. The germline V gene has CDR1 MNHNS and CDR2 SASEGT. The junction had 7 bases not matched to a gene; V was cut back by 4 bases and J by 7 bases. CDR3 loop: CASSVLAGAINEQFF. DNA of the CDR3: TGTGCCAGCAGTGTCCTAGCGGGGGCGATAAATGAGCAGTTCTTC.

V usage is TRBV30 and J usage is TRBJ1-6; 7 bases are shared with TRBD1. The CDR3 is 14 residues long. V shed 0 bases, J shed 9 bases, and the junction held 5 bases outside the gene matches. Germline CDR1 and CDR2: GTSNPN and SVGIG (reference sequence). The CDR3 DNA reads TGTGCCTGGAGTGTGGTTCAGGGGGGTTCACCCCTCCACTTT. Encoded protein: CAWSVVQGGSPLHF.

The rearrangement uses TRBV9 and TRBJ2-1; 8 bases map to TRBD1. Germline assignment: CDR1 SGDLS and CDR2 YYNGEE. CDR3 length: 16 amino acids. The junction had 10 bases not matched to a gene; V was cut back by 4 bases and J by 4 bases. CDR3 sequence reads: CASSLRTGKAYNEQFF. CDR3 nucleotides: TGTGCCAGCAGCTTACGGACAGGGAAGGCATACAATGAGCAGTTCTTC.

J is TRBJ1-3 and V is TRBV11-1; TRBD1 might be the D (5 bases). V was clipped by 3 bases and J by 2 bases, with 11 bases between them. The CDR3 has 15 amino acids. In germline, CDR1 is SGHAT, CDR2 FQDESV (reference sequence). CDR3 amino acids: CASSFLGGTGNTIYF. DNA for the CDR3: TGTGCCAGCAGCTTCCTCGGGGGGACTGGAAACACCATATATTTT.

The genes are TRBV2 and TRBJ1-2; no reliable D call. V was shortened by 4 bases and J by 1 base, with 10 bases between the two germline ends. The CDR3 has 14 residues. Per the germline V gene, CDR1 is SNHLY and CDR2 is FYNNEI. CDR3 amino acids: CASSGPGNNYGYTF. The DNA of the CDR3 is TGTGCCAGCAGTGGGCCTGGCAATAACTATGGCTACACCTTC.

The chain joins TRBV29-1 to TRBJ2-1; D uncertain. Trimming removed 6 bases at V and 7 bases at J, with 22 bases between. The length of the CDR3 is 15 residues. Germline-derived CDR1 and CDR2 are SQVTM and ANQGSEA. CDR3 coding DNA: TGCAGCGTCAAGACCCGGGTATTCTCGGTAAATGAGCAGTTCTTC. This translates into CSVKTRVFSVNEQFF.

The chain carries TRBV15 and TRBJ1-2, with D maybe TRBD1 (5 bases). This CDR3 comprises 14 residues. V lost 5 bases and J lost 7, with 17 bases in between. CDR1 is LNHNV, CDR2 YYDKDF, per germline (reference sequence). CDR3 sequence (DNA): TGTGCCACCAGCGGCTTACGGGGGGGAGCTGGCTACACCTTC. Protein sequence: CATSGLRGGAGYTF.

V gene TRBV15 combines with J gene TRBJ1-2; perhaps TRBD1 as D (6 bases). Trimming left V 2 bases short and J 1 base short, with 8 bases between. The germline gives CDR1 LNHNV, CDR2 YYDKDF (reference sequence). This CDR3 has 14 residues. The CDR3 reads CATSRLDSNYGYTF. CDR3 DNA sequence: TGTGCCACCAGCAGACTGGACAGTAACTATGGCTACACCTTC.

The chain has TRBV5-6 and TRBJ1-2; possibly TRBD1 for D (6 bases). Germline CDR1 is SGHDT and CDR2 is YYEEEE. V lost 0 bases to trimming and J lost 7 bases, with 13 bases between them. CDR3 length: 14 residues. The CDR3 DNA is TGTGCCAGCAGCTTGGGCAGGGGCGCAGGTGGCTACACCTTC. It yields the protein CASSLGRGAGGYTF. Full variable domain (remainder filled in from reference TRBV5-6 and TRBJ1-2): DAGVTQSPTHLIKTRGQQVTLRCSPKSGHDTVSWYQQALGQGPQFIFQYYEEEERQRGNFPDRFSGHQFPNYSSELNVNALLLGDSALYLCASSLGRGAGGYTFGSGTRLTVV.

V and J are TRBV5-6 and TRBJ1-5, with 8 bases aligning to TRBD1. V was pared by 4 bases and J by 6 bases, with 15 bases of the junction left unmatched. CDR1 and CDR2 (germline): SGHDT, YYEEEE. The CDR3 length is 17 residues. The CDR3 spells CASSITGRGRRSQPQHF. The CDR3 DNA reads as TGTGCCAGCAGCATCACAGGCAGGGGGCGAAGGAGTCAGCCCCAGCATTTT.

This chain joins TRBV19 and TRBJ2-6; D not resolved. V was shortened by 5 bases and J by 4 bases, with 9 bases between the two germline ends. CDR3 length: 14 amino acids. CDR1 is LNHDA and CDR2 is SQIVND in the germline V gene (reference sequence). In nucleotides, the CDR3 is TGTGCCAGTAGTGAGCGCGCGGGGGCCAACGTCCTGACTTTC. Its translation is CASSERAGANVLTF.

The chain couples TRBV18 to TRBJ2-7, with D possibly matching TRBD2 (5 bases). CDR1 is KGHSH and CDR2 is LQKENI in the germline V gene. Trimming stripped 5 bases from V and 6 bases from J, with 14 bases between. The length of the CDR3 is 13 residues. The CDR3 DNA reads TGTGCCAGCTCAAGCCGGGATCCGGGCGAGCAGTACTTC. It codes for CASSSRDPGEQYF.

The sample holds a few counts of this clone. The V gene is TRBV30, the J gene TRBJ1-2; D unclear. The germline V and J ends were trimmed by 4 bases and 0 bases, with 12 bases remaining between them. Germline loops: CDR1 GTSNPN, CDR2 SVGIG (reference sequence). The CDR3 spans 14 residues. CDR3 sequence (DNA): TGTGCCTGGAAGAGGAAAGACGCTAACTATGGCTACACCTTC. It yields the protein CAWKRKDANYGYTF. The variable domain in full, with the rest retrieved from reference TRBV30 and TRBJ1-2, is SQTIHQWPATLVQPVGSPLSLECTVEGTSNPNLYWYRQAAGRGLQLLFYSVGIGQISSEVPQNLSASRPQDRQFILSSKKLLLSDSGFYLCAWKRKDANYGYTFGSGTRLTVV.

The gene calls are TRBV2 and TRBJ1-4, with D possibly being TRBD1 (5 bases). The CDR3 sequence is 17 residues long. V was trimmed by 4 bases and J by 7 bases, leaving 22 bases between them. CDR1 SNHLY and CDR2 FYNNEI come from the germline V gene. The CDR3 DNA follows: TGTGCCAGCAGTGGTTATAGACGGGACTTTGGGGGTGAAAAACTGTTTTTT. It codes for CASSGYRRDFGGEKLFF.

In this sample, this clone turned up once. The rearrangement uses TRBV4-1 and TRBJ1-1; D not certain. CDR1 is MGHRA, CDR2 YSYEKL, per germline. CDR3 length: 13 residues. V was cut by 0 bases and J by 10 bases, with 12 bases left in between. The CDR3 loop reads CASSQESRSGAFF. CDR3 bases: TGCGCCAGCAGCCAAGAATCACGGTCTGGAGCTTTCTTT.

The chain employs TRBV27 and TRBJ1-2; 8 bases match TRBD1. This CDR3 has 16 amino acids. The germline V gene encodes CDR1 MNHEY and CDR2 SMNVEV (reference sequence). Unmatched junction bases numbered 12, after V lost 5 bases and J lost 4 bases. The CDR3 reads CASSRYPSGQVYGYTF. The CDR3 coding sequence is TGTGCCAGCAGTCGGTATCCCTCGGGACAGGTCTATGGCTACACCTTC.

The V gene is TRBV19, the J gene TRBJ1-5, with a tentative D call TRBD1 (5 bases). This CDR3 region has 17 residues. V was trimmed by 5 bases and J by 3 bases, leaving 20 bases between them. Germline values: CDR1 LNHDA, CDR2 SQIVND (reference sequence). CDR3 in amino acids: CASSLTHRTSPNQPQHF. DNA for the CDR3: TGTGCCAGTAGTCTCACCCACAGGACCTCCCCCAATCAGCCCCAGCATTTT.

The chain links TRBV18 to TRBJ2-1; 10 bases agree with TRBD2. V was clipped by 6 bases and J by 1 base; unmatched bases: 18. This CDR3 has 20 residues. CDR1 KGHSH and CDR2 LQKENI come from the germline V gene. The CDR3 region is CASSSISLAGSPTSYNEQFF. CDR3 coding DNA: TGTGCCAGCTCGTCCATTTCACTAGCGGGAAGCCCCACGTCCTACAATGAGCAGTTCTTC.

This chain joins TRBV7-2 and TRBJ2-1, with 7 bases lining up with TRBD2. V shed 4 bases, J shed 4 bases, and the junction held 4 bases outside the gene matches. Per the germline V gene, CDR1 is SGHTA and CDR2 is FQGNSA. The CDR3 has 14 residues. The CDR3: CASSSGLGYNEQFF. The CDR3 DNA is TGTGCCAGCAGCTCCGGACTAGGATACAATGAGCAGTTCTTC. The complete variable domain, with remaining parts taken from reference TRBV7-2 and TRBJ2-1, reads GAGVSQSPSNKVTEKGKDVELRCDPISGHTALYWYRQSLGQGLEFLIYFQGNSAPDKSGLPSDRFSAERTGGSVSTLTIQRTQQEDSAVYLCASSSGLGYNEQFFGPGTRLTVL.

The rearrangement links TRBV28 to TRBJ2-3, with D possibly TRBD2 on 7 matching bases. Germline V CDR1 and CDR2: MDHEN, SYDVKM. V lost 6 bases to trimming and J lost 4 bases, with 17 bases between them. The CDR3 loop spans 15 amino acids. This chain's CDR3 is CASSRGGGSADTQYF. The CDR3 DNA reads as TGTGCCAGCAGCCGCGGGGGCGGGAGTGCAGATACGCAGTATTTT.

The chain joins TRBV19 to TRBJ2-3; D is possibly TRBD2 (6 bases). The germline V gene encodes CDR1 LNHDA and CDR2 SQIVND (reference sequence). V was pared by 5 bases and J by 5 bases, with 23 bases between. The CDR3 is made up of 17 amino acids. CDR3 region: CASSSPVAGTHIDTQYF. The CDR3 DNA is TGTGCCAGTAGTTCCCCGGTGGCGGGAACGCACATAGATACGCAGTATTTT.

Only one count was recorded for this clone. V usage is TRBV15 and J usage is TRBJ1-6; a possible D gene is TRBD1 (5 bases). From germline, CDR1 is LNHNV and CDR2 YYDKDF (reference sequence). Trimming pared 0 bases from V and 8 bases from J, leaving 8 bases between. The CDR3 covers 14 residues. The CDR3 bases are TGTGCCACCAGCAGAGATCCGGGGGATTCACCCCTCCACTTT. This sequence encodes CATSRDPGDSPLHF.

The J gene is TRBJ2-2, the V gene TRBV5-4; 12 bases line up with TRBD2. Germline V lookup: CDR1 SGHNT, CDR2 YYREEE (reference sequence). The CDR3 spans 19 residues. V dropped 3 bases and J dropped 0; count of bases not matched to a gene: 9. The CDR3 reads CASSWGGTSGWTNTGELFF. The DNA of the CDR3 is TGTGCCAGCAGCTGGGGGGGGACTAGCGGGTGGACGAACACCGGGGAGCTGTTTTTT.